Presented here are 28 T cell receptor beta chains from one specimen sequenced in a study of cytomegalovirus exposure and HLA in healthy donors. Measured with immunoSEQ multiplex PCR; TCRdb has only the in-frame clones, and not every one. The repertoire holds about 260,000 clones, with around 91% as singletons. The material sequenced was PBMCs. The origin of the receptors is a woman in her 30s in good health and CMV-seronegative.

The rearrangement joins TRBV19 to TRBJ2-7; a possible D gene is TRBD2 (5 bases). The CDR3 extends over 12 amino acids. Per germline, CDR1 LNHDA and CDR2 SQIVND (reference sequence). Trimming cost V 6 bases and J 2 bases, with 8 bases left between them. The CDR3 sequence is CASSYGTYEQYF. The CDR3 DNA sequence: TGTGCCAGTAGCTACGGGACCTACGAGCAGTACTTC.

The chain has TRBV7-3 and TRBJ2-1; 11 nucleotides line up with TRBD2. The ends lost 5 bases at V and 5 bases at J; junction bases unmatched: 5. The CDR3 spans 15 residues. CDR1 is SGHTA and CDR2 is FQGTGA in the germline V gene. CDR3 in amino acids: CASSQTSGINNEQFF. DNA for the CDR3: TGTGCCAGCAGCCAGACTAGCGGGATCAACAATGAGCAGTTCTTC.

The CDR3 sequence is CASSDSAHYEQYF. DNA of the CDR3: TGTGCCAGCAGTGACTCGGCACACTACGAGCAGTACTTC. This chain joins TRBV6-4 and TRBJ2-7, with D uncertain. The length of the CDR3 is 13 residues. V lost 0 bases and J lost 3, with 6 bases in between. CDR1 and CDR2 from the germline V gene are MRHNA and SNTAGT.

The chain's CDR3 is CSVANWGEAFF. In DNA, the CDR3 is TGCAGCGTTGCTAATTGGGGTGAAGCTTTCTTT. The chain employs TRBV29-1 and TRBJ1-1; D not resolved. Trimming left V 4 bases short and J 7 bases short, with 10 bases between. This CDR3 has 11 residues. CDR1 and CDR2 (germline): SQVTM, ANQGSEA.

The V gene is TRBV9, the J gene TRBJ2-2; D is perhaps TRBD2 (6 bases). This CDR3 has 15 residues. CDR1 and CDR2 from the germline V gene are SGDLS and YYNGEE. Trimming stripped 6 bases from V and 0 bases from J, with 12 bases between. DNA for the CDR3: TGTGCCAGCACGGGCCGGGGGACGAACACCGGGGAGCTGTTTTTT. Its translation: CASTGRGTNTGELFF.

This rearrangement joins TRBV7-3 to TRBJ2-2; TRBD2 matches 9 bases. Germline V CDR1 and CDR2: SGHTA, FQGTGA. The CDR3 is 16 residues long. Trimming took 4 bases from V and 1 from J; bases not matched to a gene: 4. Written as DNA, the CDR3 is TGTGCCAGCAGCTCCCGGACTAGCGTGAACACCGGGGAGCTGTTTTTT. This translates into CASSSRTSVNTGELFF.

The chain links TRBV19 to TRBJ1-4; possibly TRBD1 for D (6 bases). The CDR3 contains 14 residues. V was clipped by 9 bases and J by 4 bases, with 15 bases between them. Germline CDR1 and CDR2: LNHDA and SQIVND (reference sequence). The CDR3 nucleotides are TGTGCCAGCCGTGGGGGGGCTTATAATGAAAAACTGTTTTTT. It specifies CASRGGAYNEKLFF.

This clone was seen a single time. The chain joins TRBV12-5 to TRBJ2-7; D ambiguous. Germline CDR1 LGHNT, CDR2 FRNRAP. V was trimmed by 0 bases and J by 5 bases, leaving 17 bases between them. The CDR3 sequence is 16 residues long. In nucleotides, the CDR3 is TGTGCTAGTGGTTTGGTACTCGGACCAGGCCTTAACGAGCAGTACTTC. Residues: CASGLVLGPGLNEQYF.

The J gene is TRBJ1-2, the V gene TRBV19; D is undetermined. Trimming removed 6 bases from V and 7 bases from J, with 18 bases in between. Germline CDR1 is LNHDA and CDR2 is SQIVND (reference sequence). This CDR3 has 14 amino acids. CDR3 sequence reads: CASSIPGGASGYTF. CDR3 DNA: TGTGCCAGTAGCATCCCCGGAGGTGCCAGTGGCTACACCTTC.

This clone was detected many times. The J gene is TRBJ2-7, the V gene TRBV7-2; D is tentatively TRBD1 or TRBD2 (5 bases each). V lost 1 base and J 0 bases, leaving 7 bases between the germline ends. This CDR3 comprises 14 residues. In germline, CDR1 is SGHTA, CDR2 FQGNSA. CDR3 in amino acids: CASSLGGISYEQYF. CDR3 DNA sequence: TGTGCCAGCAGCTTAGGGGGGATCTCCTACGAGCAGTACTTC.

The genes are TRBV5-1 and TRBJ1-1; a weak D match, TRBD1 (6 bases). Per the germline V gene, CDR1 is SGHRS and CDR2 is YFSETQ. With 0 bases removed from V and 10 bases from J, the gap between germline ends came to 19 bases. CDR3 length: 15 residues. DNA of the CDR3: TGCGCCAGCAGCTTGGAGGAGACAGGATCTAATCGAGCTTTCTTT. Translated, it gives CASSLEETGSNRAFF.

The J gene is TRBJ2-7, the V gene TRBV6-5; perhaps TRBD1 as D (7 bases). The CDR3 is 15 amino acids. In germline, CDR1 is MNHEY, CDR2 SVGAGI. V lost 7 bases, J lost 3 bases, and 19 bases lay in between. CDR3 loop: CASTPSQGGIYEQYF. CDR3 DNA: TGTGCCAGCACCCCTTCCCAGGGGGGCATCTACGAGCAGTACTTC.

The chain carries TRBV28 and TRBJ2-7; a weak D match, TRBD2 (6 bases). The CDR3 is 13 amino acids. The V gene's germline CDR1 is MDHEN and CDR2 SYDVKM. This chain's CDR3 is CPCGGALSYEQYF. CDR3 nucleotide sequence: TGTCCGTGCGGCGGGGCTTTATCCTACGAGCAGTACTTC.

The V and J genes are TRBV13 and TRBJ2-2; 10 bases agree with TRBD2. Germline CDR1 PRHDT, CDR2 FYEKMQ (reference sequence). The CDR3 runs 17 residues. The V segment lost 1 base and the J segment 7 bases; nucleotides outside the gene matches: 9. CDR3 sequence reads: CASSLAPGLALGGELFF. In DNA form, the CDR3 reads TGTGCCAGCAGCTTAGCACCGGGACTAGCGTTGGGCGGGGAGCTGTTTTTT.

The J gene is TRBJ2-1, the V gene TRBV27; 12 bases map to TRBD2. The CDR3 extends over 16 amino acids. In germline, CDR1 is MNHEY, CDR2 SMNVEV (reference sequence). Unmatched junction bases numbered 7, after V lost 6 bases and J lost 4 bases. CDR3 sequence reads: CASRKLAGGSYNEQFF. In nucleotides, the CDR3 is TGTGCCAGCAGGAAACTAGCGGGAGGAAGTTACAATGAGCAGTTCTTC.

The sample holds one count of this clone. This CDR3 is also generated by other DNA sequences in the sample. The gene calls are TRBV5-1 and TRBJ2-7, with D perhaps TRBD2 (5 bases). The CDR3 contains 13 residues. Deletions cut 2 bases from V and 3 bases from J, with 9 bases between. Germline loops: CDR1 SGHRS, CDR2 YFSETQ. The CDR3 spells CASSLPGDYEQYF. The CDR3 DNA reads as TGCGCCAGCAGCTTACCCGGGGACTACGAGCAGTACTTC.

This chain links TRBV6-5 with TRBJ1-2; 9 bases line up with TRBD1. CDR3 length: 15 amino acids. J was trimmed by 3 bases and V by 6 bases; bases with no gene match: 8. Germline loops: CDR1 MNHEY, CDR2 SVGAGI. The DNA of the CDR3 is TGTGCCAGCAGCCGACAGGGGGGCTGGGACTATGGCTACACCTTC. It specifies CASSRQGGWDYGYTF.

The chain combines TRBV5-8 with TRBJ2-3; D possibly corresponds to TRBD2 (6 bases). The CDR3 has 16 amino acids. The germline gives CDR1 SGHTS, CDR2 YDEGEE. The V end was cut by 1 base, the J end by 1 base, with 13 bases between. The CDR3 coding sequence is TGTGCCAGCAGCTTGTATGGAGGGTTTGGCACAGATACGCAGTATTTT. Its translation: CASSLYGGFGTDTQYF.

The chain has TRBV10-1 and TRBJ2-3; D possibly corresponds to TRBD1 (6 bases). V was shortened by 8 bases and J by 0 bases, with 12 bases between the two germline ends. Germline CDR1 and CDR2: WNHNN and SYGVQD (reference sequence). This CDR3 has 14 amino acids. CDR3 DNA: TGCGCCAGCGACAGGCGGACTAGCACAGATACGCAGTATTTT. This codes for CASDRRTSTDTQYF.

This sequence joins TRBV11-2 and TRBJ2-3; perhaps TRBD1 as D (5 bases). Trimming removed 2 bases from V and 3 bases from J, with 9 bases in between. CDR1 SGHAT and CDR2 FQNNGV come from the germline V gene. The CDR3 has 14 amino acids. As DNA, the CDR3 is TGTGCCAGCAGCTTACCCCAGGGTACAGATACGCAGTATTTT. This sequence encodes CASSLPQGTDTQYF.

The V call is TRBV28, the J call TRBJ1-5, with TRBD1 as a possible D gene (5 bases). Per the germline V gene, CDR1 is MDHEN and CDR2 is SYDVKM. This CDR3 has 14 residues. V lost 5 bases and J 7 bases, leaving 15 bases between the germline ends. As DNA, the CDR3 is TGTGCCAGCAGTCTTCATTACCAGGGCCAGCCCCAGCATTTT. As protein: CASSLHYQGQPQHF.

This clone was counted between two and nine times. The V call is TRBV11-2, the J call TRBJ2-7; 11 positions match TRBD2. Germline-derived CDR1 and CDR2 are SGHAT and FQNNGV. With 6 bases clipped from V and 4 bases from J, the junction kept 11 bases outside the gene matches. The length of the CDR3 is 16 residues. CDR3 protein: CASRHPRTSGPYEQYF. CDR3 coding DNA: TGTGCCAGCAGACACCCTAGGACTAGCGGGCCTTACGAGCAGTACTTC.

The CDR3 reads CASTTSGEGPGRADEQFF. The CDR3 bases are TGCGCCAGCACAACTAGCGGGGAGGGACCCGGGAGAGCGGATGAGCAGTTCTTC. This chain links TRBV5-1 with TRBJ2-1; the match to TRBD2 covers 10 bases. J gave up 8 bases and V 6 bases, and 20 bases lay outside the gene matches. The germline gives CDR1 SGHRS, CDR2 YFSETQ. This CDR3 is 18 amino acids long.

The CDR3 reads CAWSGDVGNTIYF. The CDR3 nucleotides are TGTGCCTGGAGTGGGGATGTAGGAAACACCATATATTTT. The chain combines TRBV30 with TRBJ1-3; D is undetermined. Trimming shortened V by 1 base and J by 4 bases, and 8 bases separated the two germline ends. Germline lookup yields CDR1 GTSNPN and CDR2 SVGIG (reference sequence). The CDR3 contains 13 residues.

V gene TRBV2 combines with J gene TRBJ1-4; 7 bases agree with TRBD1. J was trimmed by 7 bases and V by 10 bases; bases with no gene match: 12. This CDR3 has 14 amino acids. The germline V gene has CDR1 SNHLY and CDR2 FYNNEI. The CDR3 sequence is CATRSQGGVEKLFF. As DNA, the CDR3 is TGTGCCACCCGGAGCCAGGGGGGGGTTGAAAAACTGTTTTTT.

The rearrangement joins TRBV19 to TRBJ1-1; 7 positions agree with TRBD1. J lost 1 base, V lost 3 bases, and 5 bases had no gene match. Per germline, CDR1 LNHDA and CDR2 SQIVND (reference sequence). This CDR3 contains 15 residues. The CDR3 DNA follows: TGTGCCAGTAGTATTCATACAGGGGCGAACACTGAAGCTTTCTTT. The encoded protein is CASSIHTGANTEAFF. The whole variable domain, remainder taken from reference TRBV19 and TRBJ1-1, is DGGITQSPKYLFRKEGQNVTLSCEQNLNHDAMYWYRQDPGQGLRLIYYSQIVNDFQKGDIAEGYSVSREKKESFPLTVTSAQKNPTAFYLCASSIHTGANTEAFFGQGTRLTVV.

The V and J genes are TRBV28 and TRBJ1-5, with unresolved D. V gave up 6 bases and J gave up 1 base, with 13 bases separating them. Germline values: CDR1 MDHEN, CDR2 SYDVKM. CDR3 size: 15 residues. The CDR3 coding sequence is TGTGCCAGCAGCCGAACCTCGGGAAGCAATCAGCCCCAGCATTTT. It is translated as CASSRTSGSNQPQHF.

This clone was recorded only once. J is TRBJ2-2 and V is TRBV6-1; 7 nucleotides align to TRBD1. The CDR3 runs 16 residues. Germline CDR1 MNHNS, CDR2 SASEGT. With V trimmed by 3 bases and J by 3 bases, 7 bases remained unmatched. The chain's CDR3 is CASSDDRVRYTGELFF. The CDR3, as DNA: TGTGCCAGCAGTGACGACAGGGTTCGGTACACCGGGGAGCTGTTTTTT.